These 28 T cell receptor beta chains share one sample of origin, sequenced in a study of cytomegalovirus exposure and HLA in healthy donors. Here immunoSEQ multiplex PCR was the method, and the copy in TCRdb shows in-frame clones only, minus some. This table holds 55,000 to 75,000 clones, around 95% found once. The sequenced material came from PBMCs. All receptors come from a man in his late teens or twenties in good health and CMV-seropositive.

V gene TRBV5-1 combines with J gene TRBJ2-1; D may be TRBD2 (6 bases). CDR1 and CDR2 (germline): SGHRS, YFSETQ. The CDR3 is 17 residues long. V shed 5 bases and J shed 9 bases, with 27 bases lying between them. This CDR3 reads CASSQTPGLAAQGEQFF. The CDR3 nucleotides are TGCGCCAGCAGTCAGACACCGGGACTGGCAGCTCAAGGTGAGCAGTTCTTC. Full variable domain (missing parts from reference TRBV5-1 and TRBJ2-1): KAGVTQTPRYLIKTRGQQVTLSCSPISGHRSVSWYQQTPGQGLQFLFEYFSETQRNKGNFPGRFSGRQFSNSRSEMNVSTLELGDSALYLCASSQTPGLAAQGEQFFGPGTRLTVL.

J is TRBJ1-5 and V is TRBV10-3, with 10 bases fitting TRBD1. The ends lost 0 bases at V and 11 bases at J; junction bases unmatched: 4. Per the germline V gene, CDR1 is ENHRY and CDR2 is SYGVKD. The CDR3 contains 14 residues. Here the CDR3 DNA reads TGTGCCATCAGTGAGTCGACAGGGGGCCCAGCCCAGCATTTT. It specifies CAISESTGGPAQHF.

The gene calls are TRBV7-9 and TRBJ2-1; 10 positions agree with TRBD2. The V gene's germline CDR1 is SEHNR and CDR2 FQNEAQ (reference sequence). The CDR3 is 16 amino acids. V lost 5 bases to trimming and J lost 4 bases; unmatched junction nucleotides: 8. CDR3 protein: CASSPRLAGAYNEQFF. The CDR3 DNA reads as TGTGCCAGCAGCCCCCGCCTAGCGGGAGCTTACAATGAGCAGTTCTTC.

The CDR3 coding sequence is TGTGCCAGCAGTGGGCAGGGTTTCTTCGGGCCCCAGCATTTT. The encoded protein is CASSGQGFFGPQHF. The chain carries TRBV6-1 and TRBJ1-5; D might be TRBD1 (5 bases). Germline V gives CDR1 MNHNS, CDR2 SASEGT. V was clipped by 4 bases and J by 9 bases, with 16 bases between them. The CDR3 runs 14 residues.

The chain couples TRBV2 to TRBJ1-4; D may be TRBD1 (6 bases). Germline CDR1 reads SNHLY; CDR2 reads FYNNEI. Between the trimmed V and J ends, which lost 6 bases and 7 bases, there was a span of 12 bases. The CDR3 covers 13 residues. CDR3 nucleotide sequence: TGTGCCAGCAGGGGGGCGGGCGGTGAAAAACTGTTTTTT. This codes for CASRGAGGEKLFF.

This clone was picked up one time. CDR3 amino acids: CASSRTGGDYGYTF. For the CDR3, the DNA is TGCGCCAGCAGCCGAACAGGGGGCGACTATGGCTACACCTTC. The rearrangement joins TRBV5-1 to TRBJ1-2; 9 bases are shared with TRBD1. Germline V gene lookup returns CDR1 SGHRS and CDR2 YFSETQ. This CDR3 is built from 14 residues. Germline trimming cut 4 bases from V and 3 bases from J; bases unmatched to any gene: 4.

This chain's CDR3 is CASSQVFQGASYEQYF. In DNA form, the CDR3 reads TGCGCCAGCAGCCAAGTATTTCAGGGTGCATCCTACGAGCAGTACTTC. The V and J genes are TRBV4-1 and TRBJ2-7; D is possibly TRBD1 (5 bases). The CDR3 sequence is 16 residues long. The germline V gene encodes CDR1 MGHRA and CDR2 YSYEKL. The V end lost 1 base, the J end lost 1 base, and 14 bases lay between the germline ends.

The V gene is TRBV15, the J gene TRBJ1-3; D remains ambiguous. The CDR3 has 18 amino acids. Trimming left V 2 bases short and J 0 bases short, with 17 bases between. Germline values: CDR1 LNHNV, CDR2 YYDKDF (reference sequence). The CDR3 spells CATSRSGLGSTSGNTIYF. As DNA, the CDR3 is TGTGCCACCAGCAGAAGCGGATTGGGAAGTACCTCTGGAAACACCATATATTTT.

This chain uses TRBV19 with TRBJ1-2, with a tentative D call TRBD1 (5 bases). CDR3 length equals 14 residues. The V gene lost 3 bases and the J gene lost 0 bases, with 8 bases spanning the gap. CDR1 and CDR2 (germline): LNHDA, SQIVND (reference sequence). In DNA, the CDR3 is TGTGCCAGTAGTATTCGGACAACTAACTATGGCTACACCTTC. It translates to CASSIRTTNYGYTF.

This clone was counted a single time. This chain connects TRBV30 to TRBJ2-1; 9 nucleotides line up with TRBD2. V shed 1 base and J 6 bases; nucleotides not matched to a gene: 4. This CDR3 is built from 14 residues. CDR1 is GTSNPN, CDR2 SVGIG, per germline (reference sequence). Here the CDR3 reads CAWSEWREGNEQFF. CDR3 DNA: TGTGCCTGGAGTGAGTGGCGGGAGGGCAATGAGCAGTTCTTC.

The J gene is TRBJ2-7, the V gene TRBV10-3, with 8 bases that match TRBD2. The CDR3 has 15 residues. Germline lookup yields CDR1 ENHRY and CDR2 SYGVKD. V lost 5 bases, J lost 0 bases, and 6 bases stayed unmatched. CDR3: CAISTSGGSSYEQYF. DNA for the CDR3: TGTGCCATCAGTACCAGCGGGGGAAGCTCCTACGAGCAGTACTTC.

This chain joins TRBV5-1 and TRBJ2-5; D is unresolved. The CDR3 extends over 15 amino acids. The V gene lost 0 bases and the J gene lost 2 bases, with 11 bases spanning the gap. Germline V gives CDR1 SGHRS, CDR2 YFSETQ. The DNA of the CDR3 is TGCGCCAGCAGCTTGGACCCTGTCAGACAAGAGACCCAGTACTTC. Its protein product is CASSLDPVRQETQYF.

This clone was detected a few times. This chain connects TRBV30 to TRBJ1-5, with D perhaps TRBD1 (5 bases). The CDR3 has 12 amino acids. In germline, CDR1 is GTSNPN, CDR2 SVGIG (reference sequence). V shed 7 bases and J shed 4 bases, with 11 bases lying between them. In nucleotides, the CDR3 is TGTGCCTCGGCAGGGCGAAATCAGCCCCAGCATTTT. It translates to CASAGRNQPQHF.

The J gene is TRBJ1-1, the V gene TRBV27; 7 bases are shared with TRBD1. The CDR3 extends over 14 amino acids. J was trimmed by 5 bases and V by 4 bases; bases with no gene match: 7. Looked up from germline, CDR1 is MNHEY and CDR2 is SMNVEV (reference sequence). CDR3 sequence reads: CASSSNRGHTEAFF. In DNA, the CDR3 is TGTGCCAGCAGTTCAAACAGGGGTCATACTGAAGCTTTCTTT.

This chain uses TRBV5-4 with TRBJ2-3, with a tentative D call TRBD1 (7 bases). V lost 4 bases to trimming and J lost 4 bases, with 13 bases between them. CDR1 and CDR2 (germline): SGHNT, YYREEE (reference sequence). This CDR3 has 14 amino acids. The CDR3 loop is CASSPDREADTQYF. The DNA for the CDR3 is TGTGCCAGCAGCCCCGACAGGGAGGCAGATACGCAGTATTTT.

The CDR3 DNA sequence: TGCGCCAGCAGCCCGAAGGACGGGGATGAGACCCAGTACTTC. Its translation is CASSPKDGDETQYF. The V and J genes are TRBV5-1 and TRBJ2-5; maybe TRBD2 (5 bases). The CDR3 runs 14 residues. V lost 4 bases, J lost 5 bases, and 15 bases lay in between. Looked up from germline, CDR1 is SGHRS and CDR2 is YFSETQ.

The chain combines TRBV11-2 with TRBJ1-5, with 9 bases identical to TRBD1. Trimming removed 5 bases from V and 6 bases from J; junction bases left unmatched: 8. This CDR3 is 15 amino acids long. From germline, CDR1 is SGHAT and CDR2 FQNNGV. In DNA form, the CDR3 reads TGTGCCAGCAGCCAGAGCCCGGACAGGGGTCAGCCCCAGCATTTT. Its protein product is CASSQSPDRGQPQHF.

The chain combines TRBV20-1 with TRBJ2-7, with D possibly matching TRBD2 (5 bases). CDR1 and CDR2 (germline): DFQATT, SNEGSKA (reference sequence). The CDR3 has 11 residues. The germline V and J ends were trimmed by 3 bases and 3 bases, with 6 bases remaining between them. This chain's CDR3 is CSASGDYEQYF. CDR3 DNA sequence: TGCAGTGCTAGCGGGGACTACGAGCAGTACTTC.

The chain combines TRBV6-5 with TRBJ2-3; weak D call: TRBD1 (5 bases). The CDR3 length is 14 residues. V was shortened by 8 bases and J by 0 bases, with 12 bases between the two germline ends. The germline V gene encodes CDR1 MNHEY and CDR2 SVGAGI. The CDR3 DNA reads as TGTGCCAGCGGGGCGGTTACTAGCACAGATACGCAGTATTTT. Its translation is CASGAVTSTDTQYF.

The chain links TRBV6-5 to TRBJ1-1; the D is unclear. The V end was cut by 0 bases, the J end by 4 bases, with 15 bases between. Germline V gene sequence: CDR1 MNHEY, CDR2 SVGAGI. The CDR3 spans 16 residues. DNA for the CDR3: TGTGCCAGCAGTTACTCGGGTCTGCGCGCGGCCACTGAAGCTTTCTTT. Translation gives CASSYSGLRAATEAFF.

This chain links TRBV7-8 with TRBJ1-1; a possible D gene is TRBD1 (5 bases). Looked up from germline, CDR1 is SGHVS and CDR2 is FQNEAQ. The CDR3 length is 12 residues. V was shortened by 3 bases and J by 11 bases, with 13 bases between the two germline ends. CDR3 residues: CASSFTPGRAFF. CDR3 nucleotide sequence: TGTGCCAGCAGCTTTACCCCAGGGAGGGCTTTCTTT.

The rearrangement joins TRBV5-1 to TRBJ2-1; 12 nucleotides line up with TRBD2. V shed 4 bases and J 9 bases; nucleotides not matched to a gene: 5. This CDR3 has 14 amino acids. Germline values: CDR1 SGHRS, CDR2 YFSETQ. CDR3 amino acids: CASSKTSGSGEQFF. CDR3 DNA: TGCGCCAGCAGCAAGACTAGCGGGAGTGGTGAGCAGTTCTTC.

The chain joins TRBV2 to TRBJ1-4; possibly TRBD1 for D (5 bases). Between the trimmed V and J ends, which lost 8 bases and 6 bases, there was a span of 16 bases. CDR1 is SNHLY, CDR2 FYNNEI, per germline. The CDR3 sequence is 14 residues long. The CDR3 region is CASGVGRGDEKLFF. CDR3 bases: TGTGCCAGCGGGGTCGGGCGGGGCGATGAAAAACTGTTTTTT.

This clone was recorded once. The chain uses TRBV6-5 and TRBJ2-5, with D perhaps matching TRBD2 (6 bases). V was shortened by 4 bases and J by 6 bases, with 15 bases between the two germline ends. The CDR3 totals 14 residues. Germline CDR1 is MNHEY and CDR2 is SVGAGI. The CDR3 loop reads CASSSGGSGQTQYF. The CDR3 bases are TGTGCCAGCAGTTCTGGGGGGTCGGGTCAGACCCAGTACTTC.

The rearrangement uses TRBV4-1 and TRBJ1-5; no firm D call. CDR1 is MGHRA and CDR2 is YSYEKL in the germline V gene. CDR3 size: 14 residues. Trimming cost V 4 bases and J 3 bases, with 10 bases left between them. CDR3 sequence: CASSLGLPNQPQHF. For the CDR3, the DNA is TGCGCCAGCAGCCTCGGACTCCCCAATCAGCCCCAGCATTTT.

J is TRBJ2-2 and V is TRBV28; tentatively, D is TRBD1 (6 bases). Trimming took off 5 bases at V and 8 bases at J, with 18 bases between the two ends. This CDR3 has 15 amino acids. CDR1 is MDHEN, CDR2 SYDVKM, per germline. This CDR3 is CASSPQGPPRGELFF. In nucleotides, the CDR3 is TGTGCCAGCAGTCCACAGGGTCCTCCTCGGGGGGAGCTGTTTTTT.

The CDR3 spells CASNRLAGAGEQFF. CDR3 bases: TGTGCCAGCAATAGACTAGCGGGAGCGGGTGAGCAGTTCTTC. The rearrangement uses TRBV6-5 and TRBJ2-1; 12 bases are a match to TRBD2. From germline, CDR1 is MNHEY and CDR2 SVGAGI. This CDR3 spans 14 amino acids. The junction had 7 bases not matched to a gene; V was cut back by 7 bases and J by 9 bases.

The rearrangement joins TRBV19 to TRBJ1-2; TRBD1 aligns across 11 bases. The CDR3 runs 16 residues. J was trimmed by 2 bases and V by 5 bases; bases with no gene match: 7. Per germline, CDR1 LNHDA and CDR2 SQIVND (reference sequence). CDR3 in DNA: TGTGCCAGTAGTTCCCGGACAGGGGGCCTCAACTATGGCTACACCTTC. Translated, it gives CASSSRTGGLNYGYTF.